Given below is one T cell receptor beta chain in context. Antigen unknown. While unrecorded immune exposures were likely, the donors were nominally healthy when sampled. PCR involved 60 Vbeta and 13 Jbeta primers. In the original processing: Around 12 million of some 80 million unique TCR beta chains were shared, per a later count. This table comes from immunoSEQ multiplex PCR, and its TCRdb copy is limited to in-frame clones, with some not included. Clone size and the V and J calls come from that table; the DNA yielded D and trimming. The sample includes more than 140,000 clones, roughly 85% seen only once; the top ten take 0.5% to 0.85%. This specimen belongs to a study of cytomegalovirus exposure and HLA in healthy donors. Study findings and constraints: It was confirmed in vitro that three of the CMV-associated chains were specific for CMV antigens.

This CDR3 contains 15 residues. Germline CDR1 and CDR2: SEHNR and FQNEAQ (reference sequence). V was pared by 4 bases and J by 3 bases, with 2 bases of the junction left unmatched. The V and J genes are TRBV7-9 and TRBJ2-5, with 13 bases matching TRBD2. This clonotype was sampled from a male donor in good health and CMV-seronegative. Sequenced sample: PBMCs. The CDR3 DNA is TGTGCCAGCAGCTCCGGACTAGCGGGAGAAGAGACCCAGTACTTC. This gives the protein CASSSGLAGEETQYF.